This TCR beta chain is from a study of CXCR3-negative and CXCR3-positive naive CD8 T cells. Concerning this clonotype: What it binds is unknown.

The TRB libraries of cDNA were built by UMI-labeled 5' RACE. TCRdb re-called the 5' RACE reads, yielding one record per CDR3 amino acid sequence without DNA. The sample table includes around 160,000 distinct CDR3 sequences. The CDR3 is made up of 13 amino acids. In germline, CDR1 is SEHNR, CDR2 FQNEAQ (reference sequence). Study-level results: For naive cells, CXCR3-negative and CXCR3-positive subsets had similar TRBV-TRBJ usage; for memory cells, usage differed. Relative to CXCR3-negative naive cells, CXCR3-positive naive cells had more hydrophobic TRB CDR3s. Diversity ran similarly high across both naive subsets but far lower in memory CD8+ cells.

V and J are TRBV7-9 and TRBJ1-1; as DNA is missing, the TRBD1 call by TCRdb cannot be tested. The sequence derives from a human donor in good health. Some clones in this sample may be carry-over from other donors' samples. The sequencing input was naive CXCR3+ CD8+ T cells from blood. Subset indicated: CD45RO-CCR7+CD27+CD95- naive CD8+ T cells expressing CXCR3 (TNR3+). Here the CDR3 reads CASRGRGSLEAFF. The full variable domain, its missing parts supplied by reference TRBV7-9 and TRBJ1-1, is DTGVSQNPRHKITKRGQNVTFRCDPISEHNRLYWYRQTLGQGPEFLTYFQNEAQLEKSRLLSDRFSAERPKGSFSTLEIQRTEQGDSAMYLCASRGRGSLEAFFGQGTRLTVV.